These 19 T cell receptor beta chains were sequenced from one sample in a study of T-cell memory formation after mild COVID-19. MiXCR was run by TCRdb on the 5' RACE reads, yielding one entry per CDR3 protein. The sample includes about 240,000 distinct CDR3 sequences, 8.5% to 9.5% seen only once; the top ten take more than 20%. The specimen sequenced was PBMCs or a T cell subset sorted from them (not recorded which). The source is a man aged 18 to 30 who had mild COVID-19 (a few samples of this study predate the infection). Cell type and time point are not known.

This clonotype was counted ten times or more. The V and J genes are TRBV7-2 and TRBJ2-1; D ambiguous. This CDR3 is 14 amino acids long. CDR1 SGHTA and CDR2 FQGNSA come from the germline V gene. V lost 1 base, J lost 2 bases, and 6 bases lay in between. The CDR3 sequence: CASSLVSAYNEQFF. CDR3 nucleotide sequence: TGTGCCAGCAGCTTAGTCTCGGCCTACAATGAGCAGTTCTTC.

There are a few counts of this clonotype. The chain employs TRBV2 and TRBJ1-1; 8 bases are shared with TRBD1. The CDR3 runs to 15 residues. V lost 8 bases to trimming and J lost 0 bases; unmatched junction nucleotides: 8. Germline V CDR1 and CDR2: SNHLY, FYNNEI. CDR3 nucleotide sequence: TGTGCCAGCCAGGGACAGGTCCCGATGAACACTGAAGCTTTCTTT. Residues: CASQGQVPMNTEAFF.

This clonotype was found a few times. The chain joins TRBV7-2 to TRBJ2-1; weak D call: TRBD1 (7 bases). This CDR3 is 18 amino acids long. The V gene's germline CDR1 is SGHTA and CDR2 FQGNSA. The V end lost 3 bases, the J end lost 10 bases, and 28 bases lay between the germline ends. CDR3 in amino acids: CASSFLLRGTVWYLEQFF. CDR3 DNA: TGTGCCAGCAGCTTCCTACTCCGGGGGACAGTGTGGTATTTGGAGCAGTTCTTC.

The chain employs TRBV20-1 and TRBJ1-1, with D uncertain. Between the trimmed V and J ends, which lost 0 bases and 6 bases, there was a span of 14 bases. CDR3 size: 14 residues. CDR1 and CDR2 (germline): DFQATT, SNEGSKA (reference sequence). The CDR3 is CSARDQRIDSEAFF. Written as DNA, the CDR3 is TGCAGTGCTAGAGATCAGAGGATAGACTCTGAAGCTTTCTTT.

This clonotype was recorded a few times. V gene TRBV5-6 combines with J gene TRBJ2-3; D not resolved. Trimming took off 1 base at V and 4 bases at J, with 16 bases between the two ends. CDR1 is SGHDT and CDR2 is YYEEEE in the germline V gene. The CDR3 extends over 16 amino acids. The CDR3 DNA follows: TGTGCCAGCAGCTTGACACTAACGCGGTTGTCAGATACGCAGTATTTT. Residues: CASSLTLTRLSDTQYF.

This clonotype was seen a few times. This chain connects TRBV6-5 to TRBJ2-3; 14 bases fit TRBD2. Germline trimming cut 6 bases from V and 3 bases from J; bases unmatched to any gene: 2. The V gene's germline CDR1 is MNHEY and CDR2 SVGAGI. The CDR3 spans 15 residues. The chain's CDR3 is CASRRLAGGTDTQYF. The DNA for the CDR3 is TGTGCCAGCAGGCGACTAGCGGGGGGGACAGATACGCAGTATTTT.

The genes are TRBV19 and TRBJ2-1, with TRBD1 identical over 9 bases. The germline CDR1 and CDR2 sequences are LNHDA and SQIVND (reference sequence). The CDR3 contains 15 residues. Trimming took 8 bases from V and 4 from J; bases not matched to a gene: 9. The CDR3: CASGTGTGFYNEQFF. CDR3 DNA sequence: TGTGCCAGTGGTACCGGGACAGGGTTTTACAATGAGCAGTTCTTC.

The V and J genes are TRBV5-1 and TRBJ2-1, with D possibly TRBD2 on 5 matching bases. The germline gives CDR1 SGHRS, CDR2 YFSETQ. The CDR3 runs to 15 residues. The V gene lost 0 bases and the J gene lost 1 base, with 8 bases spanning the gap. The CDR3 sequence is CASSLVARSYNEQFF. CDR3 sequence (DNA): TGCGCCAGCAGCTTGGTAGCGCGATCCTACAATGAGCAGTTCTTC.

This clonotype was counted only a few times. The rearrangement uses TRBV5-1 and TRBJ2-2; D is unresolved. The CDR3 loop spans 14 amino acids. The V end was cut by 0 bases, the J end by 3 bases, with 6 bases between. The germline gives CDR1 SGHRS, CDR2 YFSETQ. DNA of the CDR3: TGCGCCAGCAGCTTGGCGGCTGACACCGGGGAGCTGTTTTTT. Translated: CASSLAADTGELFF.

This clonotype was counted at least ten times. The V call is TRBV4-1, the J call TRBJ2-1; TRBD2 matches at 8 bases. The germline V gene has CDR1 MGHRA and CDR2 YSYEKL. V dropped 2 bases and J dropped 8; count of bases not matched to a gene: 5. The CDR3 loop spans 14 amino acids. The CDR3 here is CASSQSGGADEQFF. In DNA form, the CDR3 reads TGCGCCAGCAGCCAATCGGGGGGGGCGGATGAGCAGTTCTTC.

There are a few counts of this clonotype. CDR3 coding DNA: TGCGCCAGCAGCTTGGTGCTAGCGGGGGACTTCCAAGAGACCCAGTACTTC. The encoded protein is CASSLVLAGDFQETQYF. This chain uses TRBV5-1 with TRBJ2-5; 10 bases agree with TRBD2. Germline CDR1 and CDR2: SGHRS and YFSETQ. V was clipped by 0 bases and J by 1 base; unmatched bases: 6. The CDR3 extends over 17 amino acids.

This clonotype was picked up a small number of times. The gene calls are TRBV7-9 and TRBJ1-1, with D unclear. The V end was cut by 1 base, the J end by 5 bases, with 8 bases between. The CDR3 has 13 amino acids. CDR1 is SEHNR and CDR2 is FQNEAQ in the germline V gene (reference sequence). The CDR3 sequence is CASSLDSGTEAFF. CDR3 nucleotide sequence: TGTGCCAGCAGCTTAGATTCGGGGACTGAAGCTTTCTTT.

Ten or more counts support this clonotype. The chain links TRBV29-1 to TRBJ2-7; D might be TRBD1 (5 bases). The CDR3 contains 15 residues. CDR1 and CDR2 (germline): SQVTM, ANQGSEA. Trimming pared 1 base from V and 4 bases from J, leaving 17 bases between. CDR3 loop: CSVEGQGSGSYEQYF. In DNA, the CDR3 is TGCAGCGTTGAAGGTCAGGGTTCAGGAAGTTACGAGCAGTACTTC.

This clonotype has only a few counts. The gene calls are TRBV6-5 and TRBJ1-2, with D perhaps matching TRBD1 (5 bases). V was cut by 4 bases and J by 8 bases, with 17 bases left in between. The germline V gene encodes CDR1 MNHEY and CDR2 SVGAGI. The CDR3 spans 14 residues. The CDR3 DNA reads as TGTGCCAGCAGTTCACTCCGGGACGTTTGCGGCTACACCTTC. Amino acids: CASSSLRDVCGYTF.

There are a few counts of this clonotype. The chain is built from TRBV7-9 and TRBJ2-3, with D perhaps TRBD2 (6 bases). From germline, CDR1 is SEHNR and CDR2 FQNEAQ (reference sequence). CDR3 length: 14 residues. Between the trimmed V and J ends, which lost 4 bases and 6 bases, there was a span of 14 bases. CDR3 sequence reads: CASSWDLIRDTQYF. DNA of the CDR3: TGTGCCAGCAGCTGGGACTTGATTAGGGATACGCAGTATTTT.

A few counts support this clonotype. The chain couples TRBV5-1 to TRBJ2-2; tentative D call: TRBD2 (6 bases). The V gene lost 0 bases and the J gene lost 6 bases, with 15 bases spanning the gap. Germline V gene sequence: CDR1 SGHRS, CDR2 YFSETQ. The CDR3 has 16 amino acids. CDR3 in DNA: TGCGCCAGCAGCTTGGATACTAGCATTATATCCGGGGAGCTGTTTTTT. Residues: CASSLDTSIISGELFF. Combining the CDR3 with reference TRBV5-1 and TRBJ2-2 gives the whole variable domain KAGVTQTPRYLIKTRGQQVTLSCSPISGHRSVSWYQQTPGQGLQFLFEYFSETQRNKGNFPGRFSGRQFSNSRSEMNVSTLELGDSALYLCASSLDTSIISGELFFGEGSRLTVL.

This clonotype was seen a few times. The rearrangement uses TRBV20-1 and TRBJ2-7, with D possibly matching TRBD2 (5 bases). Germline V lookup: CDR1 DFQATT, CDR2 SNEGSKA (reference sequence). V lost 2 bases to trimming and J lost 2 bases, with 10 bases between them. The CDR3 length is 13 residues. For the CDR3, the DNA is TGCAGTGCTAGACCGGGATCGGCCTACGAGCAGTACTTC. Translation: CSARPGSAYEQYF.

This clonotype came up a few times. The V call is TRBV5-5, the J call TRBJ1-2; D gene unclear. With 4 bases removed from V and 4 bases from J, the gap between germline ends came to 20 bases. The CDR3 consists of 16 residues. Germline-derived CDR1 and CDR2 are SGHKS and YYEKEE (reference sequence). CDR3 in amino acids: CASSPAPTIWTYGYTF. The CDR3 region has the DNA TGTGCCAGCAGCCCCGCCCCAACAATATGGACCTATGGCTACACCTTC.

The chain recombines TRBV6-5 with TRBJ2-2; no definite D call. This CDR3 region has 13 residues. The V gene's germline CDR1 is MNHEY and CDR2 SVGAGI. V dropped 3 bases and J dropped 7 bases, with 9 bases sitting between them. The CDR3 nucleotides read TGTGCCAGCAGTTATCAGGCTGTCGGGGAGCTGTTTTTT. It translates to CASSYQAVGELFF.